A single sample gave rise to the 6 T cell receptor beta chains below, sequenced in a study of CDR3 diversity in severe acne. TCRdb reprocessed the PCR reads with MiXCR, giving one entry per CDR3 protein. Of about 84,000 distinct CDR3 sequences listed, over 40% were seen once; the top ten hold 13% to 15%. The source material was blood. The receptors here all came from a male donor in good health, without acne.

This sequence joins TRBV19 and TRBJ1-1; possible D gene TRBD1, 5 bases. Looked up from germline, CDR1 is LNHDA and CDR2 is SQIVND (reference sequence). With 3 bases removed from V and 5 bases from J, the gap between germline ends came to 10 bases. This CDR3 is 13 amino acids long. CDR3 bases: TGTGCCAGTAGTATCCTCAGGGATACTGAAGCTTTCTTT. This gives the protein CASSILRDTEAFF.

The rearrangement links TRBV5-5 to TRBJ2-1; no clear D gene. Trimming took off 0 bases at V and 1 base at J, with 5 bases between the two ends. Germline CDR1 and CDR2: SGHKS and YYEKEE (reference sequence). This CDR3 comprises 14 residues. The chain's CDR3 is CASSLAGSYNEQFF. The DNA of the CDR3 is TGTGCCAGCAGCTTGGCCGGGTCCTACAATGAGCAGTTCTTC. The full variable domain, rest sourced from reference TRBV5-5 and TRBJ2-1, is DAGVTQSPTHLIKTRGQQVTLRCSPISGHKSVSWYQQVLGQGPQFIFQYYEKEERGRGNFPDRFSARQFPNYSSELNVNALLLGDSALYLCASSLAGSYNEQFFGPGTRLTVL.

The chain recombines TRBV19 with TRBJ2-5, with D possibly TRBD1 on 6 matching bases. Germline values: CDR1 LNHDA, CDR2 SQIVND (reference sequence). There are 12 residues in the CDR3. V was pared by 4 bases and J by 5 bases, with 8 bases between. Here the CDR3 reads CASSNRDETQYF. The CDR3, as DNA: TGTGCCAGTAGTAACAGGGATGAGACCCAGTACTTC.

J is TRBJ2-2 and V is TRBV20-1; D might be TRBD2 (5 bases). CDR1 and CDR2 from the germline V gene are DFQATT and SNEGSKA (reference sequence). V was shortened by 5 bases and J by 5 bases, with 21 bases between the two germline ends. The CDR3 loop spans 16 amino acids. The CDR3 DNA reads TGCAGTGCTCAACGGAGCGGCGGGTTTTCTACCGGGGAGCTGTTTTTT. It codes for CSAQRSGGFSTGELFF.

By share of the sample, this clonotype is medium-sized (0.01 to 0.1%). This chain uses TRBV5-1 with TRBJ2-3, with TRBD1 matching 8 bases. The CDR3 sequence is 13 residues long. V was clipped by 4 bases and J by 11 bases; unmatched bases: 9. The germline V gene has CDR1 SGHRS and CDR2 YFSETQ. The CDR3 DNA sequence: TGCGCCAGCAGCCTATCCGGACAGGGCAAGCAGTATTTT. Translated, it gives CASSLSGQGKQYF. The full variable domain, completed using reference TRBV5-1 and TRBJ2-3, is KAGVTQTPRYLIKTRGQQVTLSCSPISGHRSVSWYQQTPGQGLQFLFEYFSETQRNKGNFPGRFSGRQFSNSRSEMNVSTLELGDSALYLCASSLSGQGKQYFGPGTRLTVL.

As concerns this clonotype: An end of the junction differs from the germline gene, which may be a read error. The chain couples TRBV7-7 to TRBJ2-3, with 7 positions matching TRBD1. The germline gives CDR1 SSHAT, CDR2 FNYEAQ (reference sequence). The CDR3 runs to 14 residues. In nucleotides, the CDR3 is TGTGCTAGCAGCCCCACTGACAGGGCAGATACGCAGTATTTT. Translation gives CASSPTDRADTQYF. The whole variable domain, remainder taken from reference TRBV7-7 and TRBJ2-3, is GAGVSQSPRYKVTKRGQDVTLRCDPISSHATLYWYQQALGQGPEFLTYFNYEAQPDKSGLPSDRFSAERPEGSISTLTIQRTEQRDSAMYRCASSPTDRADTQYFGPGTRLTVL.